The 6 T cell receptor beta chains reported below all come from one sample, sequenced in a study of radiotherapy plus CTLA-4 blockade in lung cancer. Some clones are missing from TCRdb's copy, which holds only in-frame ones; the method was immunoSEQ multiplex PCR. The data contain roughly 80,000 clones, about four fifths of them singletons. This sample comprised peripheral blood, obtained from a patient treated with radiotherapy plus ipilimumab. All receptors come from a human donor with non-small cell lung cancer who had a partial response to radiotherapy plus ipilimumab. Some clones in this sample may be carry-over from other donors' samples.

The chain employs TRBV9 and TRBJ2-7, with 8 nucleotides matching TRBD1. Germline V gives CDR1 SGDLS, CDR2 YYNGEE. J lost 2 bases, V lost 1 base, and 2 bases had no gene match. The CDR3 spans 14 residues. CDR3 sequence: CASSVTGQAYEQYF. As DNA, the CDR3 is TGTGCCAGCAGCGTAACGGGACAGGCCTACGAGCAGTACTTC. Using reference TRBV9 and TRBJ2-7 for the parts outside the CDR3, the full variable domain is DSGVTQTPKHLITATGQRVTLRCSPRSGDLSVYWYQQSLDQGLQFLIQYYNGEERAKGNILERFSAQQFPDLHSELNLSSLELGDSALYFCASSVTGQAYEQYFGPGTRLTVT.

V usage is TRBV5-4 and J usage is TRBJ2-3, with 9 bases that match TRBD2. After removal of 0 bases from V and 5 bases from J, the junction contained 10 bases not matched to a gene. The CDR3 totals 17 residues. The germline V gene encodes CDR1 SGHNT and CDR2 YYREEE (reference sequence). In DNA, the CDR3 is TGTGCCAGCAGCTTGGGTCCGAGGGCGCGGGGGGGAGATACGCAGTATTTT. Translating gives CASSLGPRARGGDTQYF.

The chain joins TRBV5-5 to TRBJ1-5; TRBD1 aligns across 12 bases. Germline V gene lookup returns CDR1 SGHKS and CDR2 YYEKEE (reference sequence). J was trimmed by 7 bases and V by 4 bases; bases with no gene match: 3. The CDR3 runs 14 residues. The CDR3 DNA is TGTGCCAGCAGCCTAGGGACAGGGGGCCAGCCCCAGCATTTT. Translated, it gives CASSLGTGGQPQHF.

The chain uses TRBV6-6 and TRBJ1-3; 7 bases fit TRBD1. V lost 6 bases and J lost 4; bases outside the gene matches: 9. Per the germline V gene, CDR1 is MNHNY and CDR2 is SVGAGI (reference sequence). The CDR3 has 15 amino acids. Here the CDR3 reads CASSLRDSWGNTIYF. CDR3 sequence (DNA): TGTGCCAGCAGCCTAAGGGACAGTTGGGGAAACACCATATATTTT.

Only a few counts were recorded for this clone. The CDR3: CASSYSGGQGSEKLFF. The CDR3 DNA reads as TGTGCCAGCAGTTACTCCGGGGGACAGGGAAGTGAAAAACTGTTTTTT. The chain uses TRBV6-6 and TRBJ1-4, with TRBD1 identical over 9 bases. Germline V gives CDR1 MNHNY, CDR2 SVGAGI (reference sequence). The CDR3 covers 16 residues. V shed 0 bases and J 7 bases; nucleotides not matched to a gene: 6.

This clone appeared a single time. The chain carries TRBV7-3 and TRBJ1-1, with 11 bases fitting TRBD1. The germline V gene encodes CDR1 SGHTA and CDR2 FQGTGA. This CDR3 comprises 17 residues. The junction had 9 bases not matched to a gene; V was cut back by 5 bases and J by 1 base. CDR3 nucleotide sequence: TGTGCCAGCAGCCCCTCCGGACAGGGGGCCCGGAACACTGAAGCTTTCTTT. Translated: CASSPSGQGARNTEAFF.